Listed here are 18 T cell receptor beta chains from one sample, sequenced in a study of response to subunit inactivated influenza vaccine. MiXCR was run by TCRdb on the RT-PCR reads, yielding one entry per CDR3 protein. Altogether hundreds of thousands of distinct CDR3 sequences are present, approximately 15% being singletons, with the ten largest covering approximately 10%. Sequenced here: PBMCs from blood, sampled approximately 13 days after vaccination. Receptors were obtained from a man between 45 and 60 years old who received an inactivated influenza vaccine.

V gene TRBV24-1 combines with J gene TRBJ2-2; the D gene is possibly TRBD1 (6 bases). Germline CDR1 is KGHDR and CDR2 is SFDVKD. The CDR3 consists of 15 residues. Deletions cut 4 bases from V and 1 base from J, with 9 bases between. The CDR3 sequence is CATSDPTGNTGELFF. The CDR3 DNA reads TGTGCCACCAGTGACCCGACAGGGAACACCGGGGAGCTGTTTTTT.

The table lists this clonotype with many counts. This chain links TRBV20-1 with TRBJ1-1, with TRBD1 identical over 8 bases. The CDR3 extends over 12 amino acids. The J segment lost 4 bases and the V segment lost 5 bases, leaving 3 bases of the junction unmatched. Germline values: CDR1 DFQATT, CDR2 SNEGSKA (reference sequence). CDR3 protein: CSASDRVTEAFF. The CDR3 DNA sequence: TGCAGTGCTTCGGACAGGGTCACTGAAGCTTTCTTT.

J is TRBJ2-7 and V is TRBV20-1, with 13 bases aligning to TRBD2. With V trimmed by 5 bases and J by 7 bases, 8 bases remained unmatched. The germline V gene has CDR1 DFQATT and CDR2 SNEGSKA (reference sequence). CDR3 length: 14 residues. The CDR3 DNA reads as TGCAGTGCTGATGGACTAGCGGGAGAGCGTGAGCAGTACTTC. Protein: CSADGLAGEREQYF.

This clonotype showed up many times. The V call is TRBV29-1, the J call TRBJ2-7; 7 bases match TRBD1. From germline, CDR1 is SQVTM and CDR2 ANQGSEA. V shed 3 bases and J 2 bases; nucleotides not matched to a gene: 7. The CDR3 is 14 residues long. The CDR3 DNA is TGCAGCGTTGACCCGACAGGGAGCCCCTACGAGCAGTACTTC. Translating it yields CSVDPTGSPYEQYF.

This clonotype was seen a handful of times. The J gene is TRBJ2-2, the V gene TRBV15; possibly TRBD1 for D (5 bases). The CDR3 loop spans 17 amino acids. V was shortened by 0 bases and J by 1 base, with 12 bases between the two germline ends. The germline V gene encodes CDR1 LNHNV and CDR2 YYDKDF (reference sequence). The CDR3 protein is CATSRDGPGRNTGELFF. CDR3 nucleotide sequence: TGTGCCACCAGCAGAGATGGTCCAGGGCGGAACACCGGGGAGCTGTTTTTT. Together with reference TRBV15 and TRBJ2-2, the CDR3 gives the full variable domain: DAMVIQNPRYQVTQFGKPVTLSCSQTLNHNVMYWYQQKSSQAPKLLFHYYDKDFNNEADTPDNFQSRRPNTSFCFLDIRSPGLGDTAMYLCATSRDGPGRNTGELFFGEGSRLTVL.

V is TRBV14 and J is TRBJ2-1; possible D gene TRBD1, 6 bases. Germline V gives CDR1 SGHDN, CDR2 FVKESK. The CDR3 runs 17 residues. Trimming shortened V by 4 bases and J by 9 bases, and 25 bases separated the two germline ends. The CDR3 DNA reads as TGTGCCAGCAGCCTTAAGATGGGACCGGGACACTTTCTTGAGCAGTTCTTC. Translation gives CASSLKMGPGHFLEQFF.

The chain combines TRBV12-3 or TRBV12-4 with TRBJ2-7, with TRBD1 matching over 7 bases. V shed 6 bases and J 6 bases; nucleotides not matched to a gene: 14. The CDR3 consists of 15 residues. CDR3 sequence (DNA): TGTGCCAGCAGGGCTGGACAGGTGCGTACAGGCGAGCAGTACTTC. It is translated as CASRAGQVRTGEQYF.

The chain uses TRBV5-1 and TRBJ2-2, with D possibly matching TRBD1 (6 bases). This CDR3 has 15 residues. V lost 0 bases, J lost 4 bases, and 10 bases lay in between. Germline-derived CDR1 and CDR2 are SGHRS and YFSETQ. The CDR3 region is CASSLDTGLTGELFF. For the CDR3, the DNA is TGCGCCAGCAGCTTGGACACAGGGCTCACCGGGGAGCTGTTTTTT.

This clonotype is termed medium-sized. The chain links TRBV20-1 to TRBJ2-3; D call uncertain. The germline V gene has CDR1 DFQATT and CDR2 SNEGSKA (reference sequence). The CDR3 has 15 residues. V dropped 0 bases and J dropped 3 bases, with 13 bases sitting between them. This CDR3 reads CSARDSTRGTDTQYF. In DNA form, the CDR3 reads TGCAGTGCTAGAGATAGTACAAGAGGAACAGATACGCAGTATTTT.

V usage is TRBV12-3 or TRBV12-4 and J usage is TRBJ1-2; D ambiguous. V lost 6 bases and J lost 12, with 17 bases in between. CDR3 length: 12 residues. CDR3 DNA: TGTGCCAGCAGGAAAGCAAGAGACCCAGACACCTTC. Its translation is CASRKARDPDTF.

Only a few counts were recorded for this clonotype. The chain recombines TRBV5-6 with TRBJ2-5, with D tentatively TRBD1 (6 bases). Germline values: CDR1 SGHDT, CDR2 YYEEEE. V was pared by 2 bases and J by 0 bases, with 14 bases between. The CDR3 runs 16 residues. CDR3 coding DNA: TGTGCCAGCAGCTTAGGACAGTTTAAGTACCAAGAGACCCAGTACTTC. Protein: CASSLGQFKYQETQYF.

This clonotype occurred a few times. CDR3 in DNA: TGTGCCAGCAGTTACTCGCTAGCCGTCTACGAGCAGTACTTC. Its protein product is CASSYSLAVYEQYF. The chain has TRBV6-5 and TRBJ2-7, with a weak D call TRBD2 (5 bases). This CDR3 comprises 14 residues. Germline V gene sequence: CDR1 MNHEY, CDR2 SVGAGI. Between the trimmed V and J ends, which lost 0 bases and 3 bases, there was a span of 9 bases.

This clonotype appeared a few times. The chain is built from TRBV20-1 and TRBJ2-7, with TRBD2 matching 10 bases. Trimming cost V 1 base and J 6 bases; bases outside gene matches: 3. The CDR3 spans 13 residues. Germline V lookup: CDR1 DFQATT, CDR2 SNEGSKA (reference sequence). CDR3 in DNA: TGCAGTGCTAGAGTGGTAGCGGGAGGCGAGCAGTACTTC. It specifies CSARVVAGGEQYF.

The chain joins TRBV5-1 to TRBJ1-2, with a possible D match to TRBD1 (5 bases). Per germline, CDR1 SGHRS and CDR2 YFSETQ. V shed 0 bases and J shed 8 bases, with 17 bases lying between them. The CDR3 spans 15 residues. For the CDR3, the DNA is TGCGCCAGCAGCTTGGAAGCCGGGGGGTATGAAGGCTACACCTTC. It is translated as CASSLEAGGYEGYTF.

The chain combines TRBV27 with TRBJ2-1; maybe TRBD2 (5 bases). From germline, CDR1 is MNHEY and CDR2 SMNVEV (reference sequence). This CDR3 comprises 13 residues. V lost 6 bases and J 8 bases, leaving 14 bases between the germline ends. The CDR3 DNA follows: TGTGCCAGCAGCAAGCCCGGGATGGATGAGCAGTTCTTC. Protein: CASSKPGMDEQFF.

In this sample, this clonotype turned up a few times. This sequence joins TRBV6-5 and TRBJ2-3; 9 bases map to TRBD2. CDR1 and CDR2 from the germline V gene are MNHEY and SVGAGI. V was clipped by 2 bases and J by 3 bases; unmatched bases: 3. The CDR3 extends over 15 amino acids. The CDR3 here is CASSYERGETDTQYF. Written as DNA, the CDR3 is TGTGCCAGCAGTTACGAGCGGGGGGAGACAGATACGCAGTATTTT.

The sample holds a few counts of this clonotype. This CDR3 reads CSGGLAGAETQYF. Written as DNA, the CDR3 is TGCAGTGGTGGACTAGCGGGAGCAGAGACCCAGTACTTC. The chain carries TRBV20-1 and TRBJ2-5, with 13 nucleotides matching TRBD2. Germline assignment: CDR1 DFQATT and CDR2 SNEGSKA (reference sequence). Trimming took 7 bases from V and 4 from J; bases not matched to a gene: 3. The CDR3 has 13 residues.

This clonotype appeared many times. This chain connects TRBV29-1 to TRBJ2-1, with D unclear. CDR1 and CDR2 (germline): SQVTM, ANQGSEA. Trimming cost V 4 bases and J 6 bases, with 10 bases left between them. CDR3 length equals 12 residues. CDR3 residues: CSVVESRNEQFF. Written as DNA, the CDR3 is TGCAGCGTTGTAGAATCGCGCAATGAGCAGTTCTTC.